This TCR beta chain is from a study of PD-L1 blockade in urothelial cancer. Documented time point: pretreatment peripheral blood. This clone was recorded a few times. The data were produced by immunoSEQ multiplex PCR, yet TCRdb's version contains in-frame clones alone and is incomplete. The sample includes under 70,000 clones, 80% to 90% of them seen just once. Trimming removed 4 bases from V and 3 bases from J, with 13 bases in between. The CDR3 contains 14 residues. CDR1 and CDR2 (germline): SGHRS, YFSETQ. The rearrangement joins TRBV5-1 to TRBJ1-1; a weak D match, TRBD1 (6 bases). The sequence came from a man in his sixties or seventies with urothelial cancer. Material: PBMCs, obtained around atezolizumab (anti-PD-L1) treatment. The CDR3 is CASSPGGLDTEAFF. The CDR3 region has the DNA TGCGCCAGCAGCCCCGGGGGGCTCGACACTGAAGCTTTCTTT. Complete variable domain (other parts from reference TRBV5-1 and TRBJ1-1): KAGVTQTPRYLIKTRGQQVTLSCSPISGHRSVSWYQQTPGQGLQFLFEYFSETQRNKGNFPGRFSGRQFSNSRSEMNVSTLELGDSALYLCASSPGGLDTEAFFGQGTRLTVV.